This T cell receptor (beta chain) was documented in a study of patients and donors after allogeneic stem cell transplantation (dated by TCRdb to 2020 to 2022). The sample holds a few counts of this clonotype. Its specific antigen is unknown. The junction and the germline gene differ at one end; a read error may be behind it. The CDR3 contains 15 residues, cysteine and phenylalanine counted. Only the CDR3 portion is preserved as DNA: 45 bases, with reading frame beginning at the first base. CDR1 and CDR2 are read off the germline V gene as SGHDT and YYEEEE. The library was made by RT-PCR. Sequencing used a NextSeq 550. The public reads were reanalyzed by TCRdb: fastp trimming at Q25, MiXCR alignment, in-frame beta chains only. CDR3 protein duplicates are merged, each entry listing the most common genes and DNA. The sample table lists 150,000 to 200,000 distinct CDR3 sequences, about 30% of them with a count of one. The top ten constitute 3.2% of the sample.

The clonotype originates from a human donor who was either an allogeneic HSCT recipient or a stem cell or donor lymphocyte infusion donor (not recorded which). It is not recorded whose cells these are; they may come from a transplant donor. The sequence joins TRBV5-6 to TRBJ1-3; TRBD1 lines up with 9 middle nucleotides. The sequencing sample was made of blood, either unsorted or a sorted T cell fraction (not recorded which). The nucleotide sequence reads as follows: TGTGCCAGCAGCTTGGGAGGGACAGGGAGAAACACCGTATATTTT. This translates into CASSLGGTGRNTVYF. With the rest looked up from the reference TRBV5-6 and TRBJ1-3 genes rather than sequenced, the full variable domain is DAGVTQSPTHLIKTRGQQVTLRCSPKSGHDTVSWYQQALGQGPQFIFQYYEEEERQRGNFPDRFSGHQFPNYSSELNVNALLLGDSALYLCASSLGGTGRNTVYFGEGSWLTVV.